The clone carrying this T cell receptor beta chain came up a few times. The source of the sample is a study of shared clonotypes between healthy human individuals. Assay used: immunoSEQ multiplex PCR; TCRdb lists only in-frame clones, some missing. The table includes 2,100,000 or so clones, around 95% detected once. The sequenced sample was naive CD4+ T cells sorted from blood. Subset defined: CD45RA+ positively selected. The receptor comes from a man aged 18 to 30 in good health.

The CDR3 region is CASSPLGGTGSSPLHF. CDR3 coding DNA: TGTGCCAGCTCACCACTCGGGGGGACAGGGAGTTCACCCCTCCACTTT. The chain has TRBV18 and TRBJ1-6; 9 bases fit TRBD1. Trimming cost V 1 base and J 9 bases; bases outside gene matches: 7. This CDR3 has 16 amino acids. Per germline, CDR1 KGHSH and CDR2 LQKENI.